There are many counts of the clone carrying this T cell receptor beta chain. The CDR3 is 16 amino acids. Germline CDR1 SEHNR, CDR2 FQNEAQ (reference sequence). Losses at the gene ends were 5 bases for V and 8 bases for J; bases not matched to a gene: 12. TCRdb analysed the 5' RACE reads with MiXCR anew, one entry per CDR3 protein. The data show about 250,000 distinct CDR3 sequences, with roughly 3.7% seen just once and around a fifth held by the top ten. This entry belongs to a study of T cells after yellow fever vaccination. The chain recombines TRBV7-9 with TRBJ1-4; TRBD1 matches 9 bases. The material sequenced was PBMCs, taken 15 days after the yellow fever booster vaccination. The sequence came from a man aged 18 to 29 who received the YFV17D yellow fever vaccine. The CDR3 loop is CASSHRGREAGEKLFF. DNA for the CDR3: TGTGCCAGCAGCCACAGGGGGCGCGAAGCTGGAGAAAAACTGTTTTTT.